This TCR beta chain was sequenced in a study of blood T cell repertoires in COVID-19. TCRdb's table, derived via immunoSEQ multiplex PCR, lists solely in-frame clones and lacks some. Of 50,000 to 55,000 clones in the sample, roughly 89% were seen once. Looked up from germline, CDR1 is LNHDA and CDR2 is SQIVND (reference sequence). The CDR3 covers 16 residues. Between the trimmed V and J ends, which lost 5 bases and 3 bases, there was a span of 18 bases. The receptor was isolated from a man in his fifties or sixties with acute or convalescent COVID-19. The chain joins TRBV19 to TRBJ2-3; a possible D gene is TRBD2 (6 bases). Sequenced: peripheral blood. The CDR3 here is CASSDVGLGGTDTQYF. CDR3 DNA sequence: TGTGCCAGTAGTGATGTAGGGTTAGGAGGGACAGATACGCAGTATTTT.